Here is one T cell receptor (beta chain) with its context. Antigen: not known. These data come from a study of T cell responses to AZD1222 COVID-19 vaccine. Notes on the study in general: Regions 160-218 and 743-854 dominated among vaccine-associated CD4 TCRs spanning spike. Clonal diversity may have been underestimated, and the donors were mostly white British, with more females than males. Nearly half of the spike-specific TCRs reportedly recognize variant regions that carry no mutations. Only after the peak T cell response were repertoires sampled.

Repertoires were generated with immunoSEQ multiplex PCR, while TCRdb's copy carries only in-frame clones and drops some. The repertoire holds some 150,000 clones, with 90% as singletons. This sample comprised peripheral blood, obtained on day 0 of AZD1222 vaccination. The TCR was taken from an adult in good health.

The CDR3 sequence is CASSVDSYEQFF. As DNA, the CDR3 is TGTGCCAGCAGTGTTGACAGTTATGAGCAGTTCTTC. The rearrangement uses TRBV2 and TRBJ2-1; a possible D gene is TRBD1 (5 bases). CDR3 size: 12 residues. Germline V lookup: CDR1 SNHLY, CDR2 FYNNEI. Deletions cut 4 bases from V and 8 bases from J, with 9 bases between.